The T cell receptor (beta chain) under discussion was sequenced for a study of T-cell memory formation after mild COVID-19. Each CDR3 protein is one row after TCRdb ran MiXCR on the 5' RACE reads. Here the sample spans about half a million distinct CDR3 sequences, around a sixth being singletons. The sample holds a few counts of this clonotype. Its antigen is undetermined. The V end was cut by 6 bases, the J end by 0 bases, with 14 bases between. Germline CDR1 and CDR2: MNHNS and SASEGT. This CDR3 region has 15 residues. Points from the study as a whole: Memory from before infection featured some responding clones, which suggests cross-reactive memory joined. Balance between CD4 and CD8 was seen in clones contracting day 15 to 85, and a CD4+ lean was seen in later expanders.

The V gene is TRBV6-1, the J gene TRBJ1-1; maybe TRBD1 (6 bases). The material sequenced was PBMCs or a T cell subset sorted from them (not recorded which). This receptor was taken from an adult woman who had mild COVID-19 (a few samples of this study predate the infection). Cell type and time point are not known. The CDR3 region is CASRGGRSMNTEAFF. For the CDR3, the DNA is TGTGCCAGCAGGGGGGGGCGATCCATGAACACTGAAGCTTTCTTT.